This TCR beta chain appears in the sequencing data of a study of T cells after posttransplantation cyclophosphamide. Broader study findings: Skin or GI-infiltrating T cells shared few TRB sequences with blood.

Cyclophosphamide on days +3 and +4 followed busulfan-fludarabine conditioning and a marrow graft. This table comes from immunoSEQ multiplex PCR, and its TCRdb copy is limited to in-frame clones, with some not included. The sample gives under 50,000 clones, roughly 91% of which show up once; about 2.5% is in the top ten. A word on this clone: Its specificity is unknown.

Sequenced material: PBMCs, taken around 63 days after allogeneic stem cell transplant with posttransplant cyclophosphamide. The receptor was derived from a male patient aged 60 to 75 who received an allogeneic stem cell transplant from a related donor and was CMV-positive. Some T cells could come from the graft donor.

CDR3 sequence reads: CASSLAGGNTEAFF. The CDR3 nucleotides are TGCGCCAGCAGCTTGGCGGGGGGGAACACTGAAGCTTTCTTT. This sequence joins TRBV4-1 and TRBJ1-1, with TRBD1 as a possible D gene (5 bases). The CDR3 covers 14 residues. Trimming pared 5 bases from V and 1 base from J, leaving 11 bases between. Germline CDR1 and CDR2: MGHRA and YSYEKL.